One and the same sample provided the 20 T cell receptor beta chains below, sequenced in a study of neurological immune-mediated disorders. TCRdb re-analysed the 5' RACE reads in MiXCR, keeping a single row per CDR3 protein. The sample records about 41,000 distinct CDR3 sequences, roughly 13% being singletons. Sequencing was performed on PBMCs. The source of these receptors is a female donor in good health.

This clonotype was found many times. The rearrangement links TRBV2 to TRBJ2-1; a weak D match, TRBD2 (5 bases). Trimming shortened V by 7 bases and J by 1 base, and 14 bases separated the two germline ends. From germline, CDR1 is SNHLY and CDR2 FYNNEI. CDR3 length equals 15 residues. The CDR3 bases are TGTGCCAGCACCTCTAGTCTAGCTTCCTACAATGAGCAGTTCTTC. Its translation is CASTSSLASYNEQFF.

With regard to this clonotype: The CDR3 ends on some other residue instead of the conserved phenylalanine or tryptophan, so this is likely a read error. This chain joins TRBV3-1 and TRBJ2-2; 7 bases are shared with TRBD2. The CDR3 is 14 amino acids. J lost 5 bases, V lost 6 bases, and 6 bases had no gene match. Germline V CDR1 and CDR2: LGHDT, YNNKEL (reference sequence). The chain's CDR3 is CASRELARTGELFL. DNA for the CDR3: TGTGCCAGCAGGGAACTAGCGAGGACCGGGGAGCTGTTTTTA.

This clonotype was counted at least ten times. This chain connects TRBV27 to TRBJ1-1; perhaps TRBD1 as D (6 bases). CDR1 is MNHEY and CDR2 is SMNVEV in the germline V gene (reference sequence). The CDR3 is made up of 17 amino acids. V lost 4 bases to trimming and J lost 5 bases, with 23 bases between them. This chain's CDR3 is CASSSELRAGVYTEAFF. In nucleotides, the CDR3 is TGTGCCAGCAGTTCGGAGTTAAGGGCAGGGGTTTATACTGAAGCTTTCTTT.

This clonotype appeared many times. The junction and the germline gene differ at one end; a read error may be behind it. This chain joins TRBV5-6 and TRBJ2-7; 7 nucleotides align to TRBD1. Per the germline V gene, CDR1 is SGHDT and CDR2 is YYEEEE. This CDR3 contains 13 residues. The CDR3 bases are TGTGCCAGCAGCCCCTGGGTACGGGACAGCACTCACTTC. Protein product: CASSPWVRDSTHF.

The sample holds many counts of this clonotype. This rearrangement joins TRBV29-1 to TRBJ1-2; D perhaps matches TRBD1 (6 bases). This CDR3 has 15 amino acids. V lost 1 base and J 0 bases, leaving 12 bases between the germline ends. Germline V gene data show CDR1 as SQVTM and CDR2 as ANQGSEA. Here the CDR3 reads CSVEGTEASNYGYTF. CDR3 sequence (DNA): TGCAGCGTTGAAGGGACAGAGGCATCTAACTATGGCTACACCTTC.

In this sample, this clonotype turned up many times. V usage is TRBV25-1 and J usage is TRBJ1-1, with D uncertain. The V end was cut by 2 bases, the J end by 8 bases, with 12 bases between. Germline CDR1 MGHDK, CDR2 SYGVNS. This CDR3 has 13 residues. Written as DNA, the CDR3 is TGTGCCAGCAGTGAAGTAAAGGGCAGGGAAGCTTTCTTT. Encoded protein: CASSEVKGREAFF.

This clonotype has ten or more counts. The chain recombines TRBV7-9 with TRBJ2-7; D may be TRBD2 (5 bases). The CDR3 runs to 16 residues. In germline, CDR1 is SEHNR, CDR2 FQNEAQ (reference sequence). V was clipped by 6 bases and J by 0 bases, with 18 bases between them. The CDR3 DNA is TGTGCCAGCAGTAAAGACGGGAAGGGCCCCTCCTACGAGCAGTACTTC. As protein: CASSKDGKGPSYEQYF.

In this sample, this clonotype turned up many times. The rearrangement uses TRBV7-2 and TRBJ1-4, with TRBD1 as a possible D gene (6 bases). The germline V gene encodes CDR1 SGHTA and CDR2 FQGNSA. There are 15 residues in the CDR3. V dropped 2 bases and J dropped 7 bases, with 14 bases sitting between them. CDR3 amino acids: CASSLQPGVFEKLFF. As DNA, the CDR3 is TGTGCCAGCAGCTTACAACCAGGGGTTTTTGAAAAACTGTTTTTT.

This clonotype was seen many times. The genes are TRBV30 and TRBJ2-2, with 8 bases aligning to TRBD1. This CDR3 has 15 residues. The trim removed 1 base at V and 7 bases at J, leaving 8 bases unmatched. Per the germline V gene, CDR1 is GTSNPN and CDR2 is SVGIG (reference sequence). CDR3 sequence reads: CAWSGAGGRRGELFF. The CDR3 region has the DNA TGTGCCTGGAGTGGGGCAGGGGGCCGCCGCGGGGAGCTGTTTTTT.

The chain links TRBV10-2 to TRBJ2-1; a possible D gene is TRBD2 (5 bases). CDR1 is WSHSY and CDR2 is SAAADI in the germline V gene. Trimming took 3 bases from V and 0 from J, leaving 12 bases between them. This CDR3 spans 16 amino acids. The CDR3 nucleotides read TGCGCCAGCAGTGATTTTGCGGGCAGCTCCTACAATGAGCAGTTCTTC. Protein product: CASSDFAGSSYNEQFF.

This clonotype has ten or more counts. J is TRBJ2-5 and V is TRBV20-1, with D possibly being TRBD1 or TRBD2 (5 bases each). The CDR3 consists of 14 residues. Germline CDR1 reads DFQATT; CDR2 reads SNEGSKA (reference sequence). V was pared by 7 bases and J by 4 bases, with 19 bases between. CDR3 DNA: TGCAGTGTCCAAACCACCGGGGCGTCAGAGACCCAGTACTTC. Translated, it gives CSVQTTGASETQYF.

At least ten counts were recorded for this clonotype. The chain combines TRBV7-9 with TRBJ1-1; no firm D call. This CDR3 comprises 15 residues. Germline values: CDR1 SEHNR, CDR2 FQNEAQ (reference sequence). Trimming removed 5 bases at V and 0 bases at J, with 13 bases between. This CDR3 reads CASSPPRTLNTEAFF. CDR3 in DNA: TGTGCCAGCAGCCCCCCCCGGACTCTGAACACTGAAGCTTTCTTT.

This clonotype was seen at least ten times. CDR3 nucleotide sequence: TGTGCCATCAGCGGACGTACAGGGGGAGGAGAGACCCAGTACTTC. It encodes CAISGRTGGGETQYF. The J gene is TRBJ2-5, the V gene TRBV10-3, with 8 nucleotides matching TRBD1. The CDR3 length is 15 residues. Germline loops: CDR1 ENHRY, CDR2 SYGVKD. Germline trimming cut 6 bases from V and 4 bases from J; bases unmatched to any gene: 10.

Ten or more counts support this clonotype. The V gene is TRBV28, the J gene TRBJ2-1; D unresolved. This CDR3 has 14 residues. The ends were cut back, 5 bases at V and 0 bases at J, with 8 bases in the middle. CDR1 is MDHEN, CDR2 SYDVKM, per germline. The CDR3 region is CASSDVSSYNEQFF. In nucleotides, the CDR3 is TGTGCCAGCAGTGATGTAAGCTCCTACAATGAGCAGTTCTTC.

This clonotype was found many times. This sequence joins TRBV3-1 and TRBJ2-7; unclear D gene. The CDR3 has 12 residues. The V end lost 4 bases, the J end lost 5 bases, and 9 bases lay between the germline ends. Germline V gives CDR1 LGHDT, CDR2 YNNKEL (reference sequence). CDR3 nucleotide sequence: TGTGCCAGCAGCCTGGCGTGGAACGAGCAGTACTTC. As protein: CASSLAWNEQYF.

This clonotype has a count of ten or more. This chain uses TRBV7-2 with TRBJ2-5; D not certain. The germline V and J ends were trimmed by 5 bases and 5 bases, with 6 bases remaining between them. The CDR3 runs to 11 residues. Germline V gene data show CDR1 as SGHTA and CDR2 as FQGNSA. DNA for the CDR3: TGTGCCAGCAGCACGGGCGAGACCCAGTACTTC. Translating gives CASSTGETQYF.

In this sample, this clonotype turned up a few times. The chain employs TRBV5-5 and TRBJ1-2, with 8 bases aligning to TRBD1. The V gene end was trimmed by 4 bases and the J gene end by 4 bases; junction bases not matched to a gene: 6. CDR3 size: 14 residues. Germline CDR1 SGHKS, CDR2 YYEKEE (reference sequence). Here the CDR3 DNA reads TGTGCCAGCAGCCTGGACAGGGTCAGCTATGGCTACACCTTC. It is translated as CASSLDRVSYGYTF.

This clonotype was counted at least ten times. This chain joins TRBV5-1 and TRBJ2-3; 9 positions match TRBD2. The V gene end was trimmed by 4 bases and the J gene end by 6 bases; junction bases not matched to a gene: 12. The CDR3 totals 16 residues. Germline CDR1 is SGHRS and CDR2 is YFSETQ. DNA for the CDR3: TGCGCCAGCAGCATAGCGGGGGCGCAGGGACAGGATACGCAGTATTTT. Residues: CASSIAGAQGQDTQYF.

This clonotype was seen a handful of times. This chain's CDR3 is CASSLGAEGFYGYTF. The CDR3 DNA reads as TGTGCCAGCAGCTTAGGGGCGGAGGGGTTCTATGGCTACACCTTC. V is TRBV11-3 and J is TRBJ1-2, with D perhaps TRBD1 (5 bases). From germline, CDR1 is SGHNT and CDR2 YENEEA. The CDR3 consists of 15 residues. V was trimmed by 1 base and J by 4 bases, leaving 13 bases between them. The full variable domain, with the rest looked up from reference TRBV11-3 and TRBJ1-2, is EAGVVQSPRYKIIEKKQPVAFWCNPISGHNTLYWYLQNLGQGPELLIRYENEEAVDDSQLPKDRFSAERLKGVDSTLKIQPAELGDSAVYLCASSLGAEGFYGYTFGSGTRLTVV.

This clonotype was detected ten times or more. The rearrangement links TRBV18 to TRBJ2-7; 9 bases align to TRBD1. In germline, CDR1 is KGHSH, CDR2 LQKENI. Germline trimming cut 3 bases from V and 5 bases from J; bases unmatched to any gene: 5. The CDR3 consists of 14 residues. The CDR3 is CASSPNRGHNEQYF. In DNA, the CDR3 is TGTGCCAGCTCACCTAACAGGGGGCACAACGAGCAGTACTTC.